These T cell receptor gamma chains were read from a single sample in a study of human gamma delta and Vdelta1 T cells. TCRdb fed the PCR reads to CATT. Of some 8,500 gamma-chain clones in the sample, around 45% were seen once. For these TCRs, the target antigens are not known. The sample taken for sequencing was Vdelta1 gamma-delta T cells from blood grown in culture (DOT cells). These receptors were collected from a human donor in good health. The CDR3 runs from the conserved cysteine through the conserved F or W. Expanded clones are given a class, and other clones once, few, many or no size at all.

>.|TRGJ1/TRGJ2|TRGV3
TGTGCCACCTGGGACAGGCTCGGGGAGAAACTCTTT
CATWDRLGEKLF
>.|TRGJ1/TRGJ2|TRGV9
TGTGCCTTGTGGGAGTTATCGAATTATTATAAGAAACTCTTT
CALWELSNYYKKLF
>.|TRGJ1/TRGJ2|TRGV4
TGTGCCACCTGGGATGAGACTTATAAGAAACTCTTT
CATWDETYKKLF
>.|TRGJ1/TRGJ2|TRGV4
TGTGCCACCTGGGATAAGACCCGACATTATTATAAGAAACTCTTT
CATWDKTRHYYKKLF
>.|TRGJ1/TRGJ2|TRGV3
TGTGCCACCTGGGACCCGAGTTATTATAAGAAACTCTTT
CATWDPSYYKKLF
>medium-sized|TRGJ1/TRGJ2|TRGV9
TGTGCCTTGTGGGAGGTGGAGTATTATAAGAAACTCTTT
CALWEVEYYKKLF
>few|TRGJ1/TRGJ2|TRGV2
TGTGCCACCTGGGACGGGCAGAGATATAAGAAACTCTTC
CATWDGQRYKKLF
>.|TRGJP1|TRGV2
TGTGCCACCTGGGATAGGCTGAAGGGTGATACCACTGGTTGGTTCAAGATATTT
CATWDRLKGDTTGWFKIF
>.|TRGJ1/TRGJ2|TRGV4
TGTGCCACCTGGGATGGGCCCTCGAAACTCTTT
CATWDGPSKLF
>few|TRGJ1/TRGJ2|TRGV9
TGTGCCTTGTGGGAGGTGAATTCGAATTATTATAAGAAACTCTTT
CALWEVNSNYYKKLF
>few|TRGJP1|TRGV3
TGTGCCACCTGGGACAGGCCGGCCACTGGTTGGTTCAAGATATTT
CATWDRPATGWFKIF
>.|TRGJ1/TRGJ2|TRGV2
TGTGCCACCTGGGCCGATTATAAGAAACTCTTT
CATWADYKKLF
>.|TRGJP2|TRGV3
TGTGCCACCTGGGACAGGGGGATCAGTAGTGATTGGATCAAGACGTTT
CATWDRGISSDWIKTF
>.|TRGJ1/TRGJ2|TRGV4
TGTGCCACCTGGGGCCAATATTATTATAAGAAACTCTTT
CATWGQYYYKKLF
>few|TRGJ1/TRGJ2|TRGV8
TGTGCCACCTGGGATAGTTGGTACTATAAGAAACTCTTT
CATWDSWYYKKLF
>.|TRGJP|TRGV9
TGTGCCTTGTGGGAGGTGGGTAAAGAGTTGGGCAAAAAAATCAAGGTATTT
CALWEVGKELGKKIKVF
>once|TRGJ1/TRGJ2|TRGV10
TGTGCTGCGTGGGATACGGCAATGGAACTCTTT
CAAWDTAMELF
>.|TRGJ1/TRGJ2|TRGV5
TGTGCCACCTGGGACGGACGATCTTATTATAAGAAACTCTTT
CATWDGRSYYKKLF
>.|TRGJP1|TRGV2
TGTGCCACCTGGGAAGAAGAGAGGGGCACTGGTTGGTTCAAGATATTT
CATWEEERGTGWFKIF
>few|TRGJ1/TRGJ2|TRGV5
TGTGCCACCTGGGACAGGCGGCCCTATTATAAGAAACTCTTT
CATWDRRPYYKKLF
>.|TRGJP2|TRGV3
TGTGCCACCTGGGACCCTCGAAAATATAGTAGTGATTGGATCAAGACGTTT
CATWDPRKYSSDWIKTF
>few|TRGJ1/TRGJ2|TRGV2
TGTGCCACCTGGGACGGGCCGGTTTATTATAAGAAACTCTTT
CATWDGPVYYKKLF
>.|TRGJP2|TRGV8
TGTGCCACCTGGGATAGGCCGCGAGATTGGATCAAGACGTTT
CATWDRPRDWIKTF
>few|TRGJ1/TRGJ2|TRGV10
TGTGCTGCGAGGTCGGGGAAACTCTTT
CAARSGKLF
>few|TRGJP2|TRGV2
TGTGCCACCTGGGTTACCGTCTCCCCTAGTGATTGGATCAAGACGTTT
CATWVTVSPSDWIKTF
>few|TRGJ1/TRGJ2|TRGV9
TGTGCCTTGTGGGAGGGAGGCTTGAGCGAGAAACTCTTT
CALWEGGLSEKLF
>.|TRGJ1/TRGJ2|TRGV9
TGTGCCTTGTCCGGGCTGAATTATTATAAGAAACTCTTT
CALSGLNYYKKLF
>.|TRGJ1/TRGJ2|TRGV2
TGTGCCACCTGGGACGTCACGAATTATTATAAGAAACTCTTT
CATWDVTNYYKKLF